The source of this T cell receptor beta chain is a study of cytomegalovirus exposure and HLA in healthy donors. Findings and limits, study-wide: Analysis was carried out at a later point, and it linked a missense DCLRE1C variant to TCR beta V- and J-gene trimming. About 87% or about 30% of the time was how often most TCR beta V segments were productive, according to an earlier analysis. As a later analysis revealed, the rate of TCR association differed by HLA locus, with DRB1 most and HLA-C fewest.

60 Vbeta and 13 Jbeta primers were used in PCR. Measured with immunoSEQ multiplex PCR; TCRdb has only the in-frame clones, and not every one. Here the sample table reports about 130,000 clones. For this clone: Its antigen is not identified.

CDR3 size: 15 residues. The germline gives CDR1 SGHNT, CDR2 YYREEE (reference sequence). Losses at the gene ends were 4 bases for V and 3 bases for J; bases not matched to a gene: 10. The material sequenced was PBMCs. V usage is TRBV5-4 and J usage is TRBJ2-7; 7 bases are shared with TRBD2. The TCR originated in a woman aged 55-69 years in good health and CMV-seronegative. The CDR3 sequence: CASSGAGGGVYEQYF. The CDR3 DNA sequence: TGTGCCAGCAGCGGTGCTGGGGGGGGAGTCTACGAGCAGTACTTC.